This TCR beta chain was identified in a study of response to subunit inactivated influenza vaccine. Study outcomes and limitations: Only a handful of new T cells, the authors suggested, are recruited with each seasonal influenza vaccination.

V gave up 3 bases and J gave up 2 bases, with 27 bases separating them. CDR3 length: 19 residues. Germline loops: CDR1 DFQATT, CDR2 SNEGSKA (reference sequence). This clonotype was found many times. The antigen remains unidentified. TCRdb re-called the RT-PCR reads through MiXCR, storing one row per CDR3 protein. This sample has more than 450,000 distinct CDR3 sequences, with 7.6% found just once. This sequence joins TRBV20-1 and TRBJ2-3, with D perhaps being TRBD1 or TRBD2 (6 bases each). The sequencing used PBMCs from blood, collected around 25 months after vaccination. The sequence derives from a man between 45 and 75 years old who received an inactivated influenza vaccine. CDR3 DNA sequence: TGCAGTGCTAGGAGTTCGGGACTCCACGGGGGCCCAGTCACAGATACGCAGTATTTT. Translated, it gives CSARSSGLHGGPVTDTQYF.